These 20 T cell receptor beta chains came from one sample sequenced in a study of cytomegalovirus exposure and HLA in healthy donors. With 60 Vbeta and 13 Jbeta primers, the PCR was carried out. Repertoires were generated with immunoSEQ multiplex PCR, while TCRdb's copy carries only in-frame clones and drops some. The sample yields under 50,000 clones, roughly 87% seen once. The sample was PBMCs. The receptors come from a woman aged 40 to 55 in good health and CMV-seropositive.

CDR3 DNA: TGTGCCAGTAGTCCCCCGGGCGGGTCCTTCAATCAGCCCCAGCATTTT. Protein sequence: CASSPPGGSFNQPQHF. The genes are TRBV19 and TRBJ1-5, with D hard to call. V was cut by 5 bases and J by 3 bases, with 17 bases left in between. Germline CDR1 and CDR2: LNHDA and SQIVND (reference sequence). This CDR3 has 16 residues.

CDR3 loop: CASSWLAGGTDTQYF. The CDR3 DNA follows: TGTGCCAGCAGCTGGCTGGCGGGAGGAACAGATACGCAGTATTTT. The J gene is TRBJ2-3, the V gene TRBV11-2, with 8 bases matching TRBD2. Germline V gene lookup returns CDR1 SGHAT and CDR2 FQNNGV. The CDR3 is 15 residues long. Trimming cost V 4 bases and J 3 bases; bases outside gene matches: 6.

This sequence joins TRBV7-2 and TRBJ1-1, with D hard to call. Trimming cost V 5 bases and J 3 bases, with 16 bases left between them. The CDR3 has 15 residues. From germline, CDR1 is SGHTA and CDR2 FQGNSA. For the CDR3, the DNA is TGTGCCAGCAGCCCTACTAGAGGGCCTGACACTGAAGCTTTCTTT. Translation gives CASSPTRGPDTEAFF.

The V call is TRBV15, the J call TRBJ1-5; D is undetermined. Germline CDR1 is LNHNV and CDR2 is YYDKDF (reference sequence). V lost 9 bases and J 2 bases, leaving 8 bases between the germline ends. This CDR3 region has 12 residues. The CDR3 coding sequence is TGTGCCACGGGCCTGGGCAATCAGCCCCAGCATTTT. Translated, it gives CATGLGNQPQHF.

This chain links TRBV29-1 with TRBJ2-7, with D hard to call. Germline values: CDR1 SQVTM, CDR2 ANQGSEA. The CDR3 length is 10 residues. V was trimmed by 3 bases and J by 4 bases, leaving 4 bases between them. The CDR3 DNA reads TGCAGCGTTGAGGAGTACGAGCAGTACTTC. Translated, it gives CSVEEYEQYF.

This clone was recorded only once. The chain uses TRBV2 and TRBJ2-3, with D possibly matching TRBD2 (7 bases). The CDR3 loop spans 16 amino acids. The ends were cut back, 5 bases at V and 2 bases at J, with 17 bases in the middle. Germline CDR1 SNHLY, CDR2 FYNNEI. The CDR3 sequence: CASSPEGGGITDTQYF. The CDR3 DNA sequence: TGTGCCAGCAGTCCCGAAGGGGGAGGGATCACAGATACGCAGTATTTT.

Notes on this clone: One end of the junction varies from germline; a read error may be responsible. DNA for the CDR3: TGTGCCAGCAGCCAAGAAAGGGACAGGAGGCAAGAGATCCAGTACTTC. This translates into CASSQERDRRQEIQYF. V gene TRBV14 combines with J gene TRBJ2-5; TRBD1 agrees at 8 bases. Looked up from germline, CDR1 is SGHDN and CDR2 is FVKESK. The CDR3 is 16 amino acids.

The chain couples TRBV19 to TRBJ1-5; D remains unclear. Between the trimmed V and J ends, which lost 3 bases and 4 bases, there was a span of 16 bases. The CDR3 has 16 residues. CDR1 and CDR2 from the germline V gene are LNHDA and SQIVND (reference sequence). The CDR3, as DNA: TGTGCCAGTAGTATGGTGGCAGGTAAGGCGAATCAGCCCCAGCATTTT. Translating it yields CASSMVAGKANQPQHF.

The V call is TRBV10-3, the J call TRBJ1-5; TRBD1 matches at 7 bases. In germline, CDR1 is ENHRY, CDR2 SYGVKD. J was trimmed by 2 bases and V by 4 bases; bases with no gene match: 11. This CDR3 has 17 residues. CDR3 in DNA: TGTGCCATCAGTGGACAGGGACCGATAGCAGGCAATCAGCCCCAGCATTTT. Its protein is CAISGQGPIAGNQPQHF.

This clone was observed a few times. The J gene is TRBJ1-5, the V gene TRBV27, with D uncertain. Germline V gene lookup returns CDR1 MNHEY and CDR2 SMNVEV (reference sequence). Between the trimmed V and J ends, which lost 3 bases and 5 bases, there was a span of 11 bases. The CDR3 is made up of 14 amino acids. The chain's CDR3 is CASSFGSWDQPQHF. In DNA, the CDR3 is TGTGCCAGCAGTTTTGGTAGCTGGGATCAGCCCCAGCATTTT.

The V and J genes are TRBV6-1 and TRBJ2-1, with 13 nucleotides matching TRBD2. The V gene end was trimmed by 7 bases and the J gene end by 5 bases; junction bases not matched to a gene: 5. Germline CDR1 MNHNS, CDR2 SASEGT. The CDR3 runs 15 residues. The CDR3 coding sequence is TGTGCCAGCACCGGACTAGCGGGAGCCAACAATGAGCAGTTCTTC. Its protein is CASTGLAGANNEQFF.

The CDR3 reads CASSSGGGRGETQYF. In DNA form, the CDR3 reads TGTGCCAGCAGTTCGGGGGGTGGCAGGGGAGAGACCCAGTACTTC. The V gene is TRBV6-6, the J gene TRBJ2-5; D is possibly TRBD2 (7 bases). Germline assignment: CDR1 MNHNY and CDR2 SVGAGI (reference sequence). This CDR3 region has 15 residues. V lost 4 bases and J lost 4, with 16 bases in between.

This clone was recorded a few times. No conserved phenylalanine or tryptophan is present at the end of the CDR3, so a read error is the likely explanation. No DNA is shown, since the ends of the CDR3 on it are uncertain; the CDR3 is the one TCRdb lists. The chain recombines TRBV10-1 with TRBJ2-7; TRBD1 was called by the table and not checked on the DNA. The CDR3 extends over 8 residues, inclusive of both ends. Germline loops: CDR1 WNHNN, CDR2 SYGVQD (reference sequence). CDR3 region: CASSESYR.

The V and J genes are TRBV10-3 and TRBJ2-1, with TRBD2 as a possible D gene (6 bases). The CDR3 consists of 16 residues. The V gene lost 2 bases and the J gene lost 5 bases, with 16 bases spanning the gap. Germline assignment: CDR1 ENHRY and CDR2 SYGVKD. Here the CDR3 DNA reads TGTGCCATCAGTGAGGCTTCTTGGCGGGGCGACAATGAGCAGTTCTTC. Translating gives CAISEASWRGDNEQFF.

The rearrangement joins TRBV5-1 to TRBJ2-5; tentative D call: TRBD2 (6 bases). Between the trimmed V and J ends, which lost 0 bases and 5 bases, there was a span of 17 bases. CDR1 is SGHRS and CDR2 is YFSETQ in the germline V gene. This CDR3 is 16 amino acids long. CDR3: CASSLGDQGGGETQYF. In DNA form, the CDR3 reads TGCGCCAGCAGCTTGGGGGACCAGGGTGGAGGGGAGACCCAGTACTTC.

The CDR3 is CASSETSSYNSPLHF. In nucleotides, the CDR3 is TGTGCCAGCAGTGAAACAAGCTCCTATAATTCACCCCTCCACTTT. This chain links TRBV25-1 with TRBJ1-6; D is undetermined. There are 15 residues in the CDR3. V was cut by 2 bases and J by 0 bases, with 5 bases left in between. Germline V gene lookup returns CDR1 MGHDK and CDR2 SYGVNS.

V gene TRBV5-4 combines with J gene TRBJ2-1; 12 nucleotides line up with TRBD2. CDR1 is SGHNT, CDR2 YYREEE, per germline (reference sequence). The V segment lost 0 bases and the J segment 7 bases; nucleotides outside the gene matches: 5. This CDR3 is built from 16 residues. CDR3 sequence: CASSLGWLAGGNEQFF. In DNA, the CDR3 is TGTGCCAGCAGCTTGGGTTGGCTAGCGGGGGGGAATGAGCAGTTCTTC.

V and J are TRBV5-6 and TRBJ2-5; weak D call: TRBD1 (7 bases). Germline V gives CDR1 SGHDT, CDR2 YYEEEE. The CDR3 is 15 residues long. V was clipped by 4 bases and J by 5 bases, with 18 bases between them. CDR3 region: CASSVLQGTRETQYF. In DNA form, the CDR3 reads TGTGCCAGCAGCGTATTACAGGGGACTCGGGAGACCCAGTACTTC.

V is TRBV29-1 and J is TRBJ2-5; 7 bases are shared with TRBD1. Germline assignment: CDR1 SQVTM and CDR2 ANQGSEA. Losses at the gene ends were 0 bases for V and 9 bases for J; bases not matched to a gene: 7. The CDR3 is 13 amino acids. The CDR3 sequence is CSVEDQAQGAQYF. CDR3 coding DNA: TGCAGCGTTGAAGATCAGGCGCAGGGGGCCCAGTACTTC.

This rearrangement joins TRBV19 to TRBJ1-5, with 7 nucleotides matching TRBD1. CDR3 length equals 14 residues. Germline CDR1 and CDR2: LNHDA and SQIVND (reference sequence). The junction had 2 bases not matched to a gene; V was cut back by 4 bases and J by 2 bases. The CDR3 region has the DNA TGTGCCAGTAGTAACAGGGGAGGCAATCAGCCCCAGCATTTT. Its translation is CASSNRGGNQPQHF. Filled out from reference TRBV19 and TRBJ1-5, the complete variable domain reads DGGITQSPKYLFRKEGQNVTLSCEQNLNHDAMYWYRQDPGQGLRLIYYSQIVNDFQKGDIAEGYSVSREKKESFPLTVTSAQKNPTAFYLCASSNRGGNQPQHFGDGTRLSIL.